This entry concerns a single T cell receptor beta chain. As yet, its antigen is unknown. Described time point: longitudinal time-point 3. These data come from a study of neurological immune-mediated disorders. Overall study findings and caveats: There were no CDR3 amino acid sequences shared by expanded clones across subjects, a result suggesting private repertoires in all groups. Healthy controls had more TCR clonal expansion than multiple sclerosis, which showed the least, whereas HTLV-1-associated myelopathy showed the most.

Trimming removed 0 bases from V and 2 bases from J, with 9 bases in between. The CDR3 sequence is 15 residues long. Germline lookup yields CDR1 KGHSH and CDR2 LQKENI. A 10-nucleotide random UMI tagged transcripts in template-switch 5'RACE cDNA synthesis. In every sequencing run, more than 180 million TCR-beta sequences were generated from 15-18 subjects. Each CDR3 protein is one row after TCRdb ran MiXCR on the 5' RACE reads. Here the sample spans fewer than 110,000 distinct CDR3 sequences, about 10% being singletons. The chain couples TRBV18 to TRBJ2-3; possible D gene TRBD2, 5 bases. The material sequenced was PBMCs. This sequence was found in a female donor with HTLV-1-associated myelopathy (HAM/TSP). The CDR3 spells CASSPPLANTDTQYF. The CDR3 bases are TGTGCCAGCTCACCACCCCTAGCAAACACAGATACGCAGTATTTT.